This entry lists 21 T cell receptor beta chains sequenced from one sample in a study of CD8 T cells in Susac syndrome. After extraction with the RNeasy kit, 0.5 to 1 ug of the RNA was reverse transcribed using random hexamers. TCRdb re-called the immunoSEQ multiplex PCR reads through MiXCR, storing one row per CDR3 protein. Of 150,000 to 200,000 distinct CDR3 sequences listed, about 91% are singletons. The sample was CD4+ T cells from PBMCs. These receptors originate from a human donor with Susac syndrome.

V usage is TRBV19 and J usage is TRBJ2-2, with a possible D match to TRBD2 (6 bases). The CDR3 length is 14 residues. The germline V gene has CDR1 LNHDA and CDR2 SQIVND (reference sequence). V gave up 6 bases and J gave up 1 base, with 9 bases separating them. CDR3 sequence: CASRGTGNTGELFF. In DNA, the CDR3 is TGTGCCAGTAGGGGGACTGGGAACACCGGGGAGCTGTTTTTT.

V usage is TRBV6-2 or TRBV6-3 and J usage is TRBJ2-3; TRBD2 aligns across 12 bases. Germline loops: CDR1 MNHEY, CDR2 SVGEGT. The V gene end was trimmed by 9 bases and the J gene end by 8 bases; junction bases not matched to a gene: 6. This CDR3 is built from 13 residues. CDR3 protein: CASGLAGRSTQYF. The CDR3, as DNA: TGTGCCAGTGGACTAGCGGGGAGAAGTACGCAGTATTTT.

This rearrangement joins TRBV3-1 to TRBJ2-7; 7 positions match TRBD1. Germline-derived CDR1 and CDR2 are LGHDT and YNNKEL (reference sequence). Trimming at V came to 4 bases and at J to 2 bases, leaving 5 bases not matched to a gene. This CDR3 has 14 amino acids. For the CDR3, the DNA is TGTGCCAGCAGCCCTTATCAGGGGGCCTACGAGCAGTACTTC. Protein: CASSPYQGAYEQYF.

This chain uses TRBV9 with TRBJ2-5, with 13 nucleotides matching TRBD2. V trimming: 3 bases; J trimming: 2 bases; junction bases outside the gene matches: 7. Per germline, CDR1 SGDLS and CDR2 YYNGEE. The CDR3 is made up of 17 amino acids. Here the CDR3 reads CASSAGTSGVPQETQYF. The CDR3 DNA follows: TGTGCCAGCAGCGCAGGGACTAGCGGGGTCCCACAAGAGACCCAGTACTTC. The full variable domain, completed using reference TRBV9 and TRBJ2-5, is DSGVTQTPKHLITATGQRVTLRCSPRSGDLSVYWYQQSLDQGLQFLIQYYNGEERAKGNILERFSAQQFPDLHSELNLSSLELGDSALYFCASSAGTSGVPQETQYFGPGTRLLVL.

This chain uses TRBV5-1 with TRBJ2-3; 11 bases line up with TRBD1. CDR1 SGHRS and CDR2 YFSETQ come from the germline V gene. Losses at the gene ends were 4 bases for V and 4 bases for J; bases not matched to a gene: 2. This CDR3 region has 14 residues. CDR3 coding DNA: TGCGCCAGCAGCCCGGGACAGGGGGCAGATACGCAGTATTTT. Residues: CASSPGQGADTQYF.

The chain carries TRBV24-1 and TRBJ2-3, with D possibly matching TRBD1 (6 bases). Per the germline V gene, CDR1 is KGHDR and CDR2 is SFDVKD. Trimming removed 4 bases at V and 2 bases at J, with 18 bases between. This CDR3 has 17 amino acids. The CDR3 protein is CATSDPKQGHYTDTQYF. DNA for the CDR3: TGTGCCACCAGTGACCCTAAACAGGGACACTACACAGATACGCAGTATTTT.

The DNA of the CDR3 is TGCGCCAGTATGACAGGCTCCTACAATGAGCAGTTCTTC. This encodes CASMTGSYNEQFF. The V and J genes are TRBV5-1 and TRBJ2-1, with D perhaps TRBD1 (6 bases). Trimming stripped 8 bases from V and 0 bases from J, with 9 bases between. CDR1 and CDR2 (germline): SGHRS, YFSETQ. This CDR3 is 13 amino acids long.

This clonotype was found once. The chain combines TRBV7-9 with TRBJ2-7, with 9 bases aligning to TRBD2. The CDR3 contains 15 residues. V gave up 1 base and J gave up 3 bases; unmatched junction bases: 4. Germline values: CDR1 SEHNR, CDR2 FQNEAQ (reference sequence). The CDR3 loop reads CASSLGTSEDYEQYF. The CDR3 DNA follows: TGTGCCAGCAGCTTAGGGACTAGCGAAGACTACGAGCAGTACTTC.

Concerning this clonotype: One end of the junction varies from germline; a read error may be responsible. V is TRBV4-1 and J is TRBJ2-5; D call uncertain. This CDR3 has 12 amino acids. Germline loops: CDR1 MGHRA, CDR2 YSYEKL. This CDR3 reads CASSQAGETRVF. The CDR3 DNA reads as TGCGCCAGCAGCCAAGCCGGAGAGACCCGCGTCTTC.

The chain recombines TRBV29-1 with TRBJ2-5; D not certain. The CDR3 runs to 10 residues. The ends were cut back, 4 bases at V and 1 base at J, with 1 base in the middle. Germline CDR1 and CDR2: SQVTM and ANQGSEA. The CDR3: CSVAQETQYF. The CDR3 nucleotides are TGCAGCGTTGCCCAAGAGACCCAGTACTTC. Using reference TRBV29-1 and TRBJ2-5 for the parts outside the CDR3, the full variable domain is SAVISQKPSRDICQRGTSLTIQCQVDSQVTMMFWYRQQPGQSLTLIATANQGSEATYESGFVIDKFPISRPNLTFSTLTVSNMSPEDSSIYLCSVAQETQYFGPGTRLLVL.

This clonotype was detected once. V is TRBV3-1 and J is TRBJ1-5; TRBD1 might be the D (5 bases). V was shortened by 0 bases and J by 4 bases, with 7 bases between the two germline ends. The length of the CDR3 is 14 residues. Germline assignment: CDR1 LGHDT and CDR2 YNNKEL (reference sequence). The CDR3: CASSQERGNQPQHF. In DNA, the CDR3 is TGTGCCAGCAGCCAAGAGAGGGGAAATCAGCCCCAGCATTTT.

This chain links TRBV20-1 with TRBJ2-7, with 14 bases aligning to TRBD2. The CDR3 runs to 14 residues. Germline V gives CDR1 DFQATT, CDR2 SNEGSKA (reference sequence). V dropped 3 bases and J dropped 7; count of bases not matched to a gene: 5. The CDR3 sequence: CSASRLAGGKEQYF. The CDR3 nucleotides are TGCAGTGCTAGCCGACTAGCGGGAGGGAAGGAGCAGTACTTC.

CDR3 in amino acids: CSARNPGGDTEAFF. As DNA, the CDR3 is TGCAGTGCTAGAAACCCAGGGGGCGACACTGAAGCTTTCTTT. The gene calls are TRBV20-1 and TRBJ1-1; 8 nucleotides align to TRBD1. Germline CDR1 is DFQATT and CDR2 is SNEGSKA (reference sequence). With V trimmed by 2 bases and J by 3 bases, 5 bases remained unmatched. The CDR3 totals 14 residues.

The chain employs TRBV19 and TRBJ2-1, with 9 bases matching TRBD2. This CDR3 is 19 amino acids long. Germline CDR1 is LNHDA and CDR2 is SQIVND (reference sequence). After removal of 1 base from V and 4 bases from J, the junction contained 14 bases not matched to a gene. CDR3 protein: CASSIGSGSREPGYNEQFF. The DNA of the CDR3 is TGTGCCAGTAGTATAGGTAGCGGGAGCAGAGAACCAGGGTACAATGAGCAGTTCTTC.

As concerns this clonotype: One junction end does not reproduce the germline sequence, and a read error may be involved. This rearrangement joins TRBV7-7 to TRBJ2-1; no reliable D call. The CDR3 has 13 residues. Germline loops: CDR1 SSHAT, CDR2 FNYEAQ (reference sequence). The CDR3 DNA follows: TGTGCTAGCAGCTTAGACCGTCACAATGAGCAGTTCTTC. Protein: CASSLDRHNEQFF.

The chain has TRBV9 and TRBJ2-5, with D possibly TRBD1 on 6 matching bases. This CDR3 region has 15 residues. The V end was cut by 2 bases, the J end by 3 bases, with 14 bases between. Per germline, CDR1 SGDLS and CDR2 YYNGEE. CDR3 sequence (DNA): TGTGCCAGCAGCGTGCAATTAGGGGGTGAAGAGACCCAGTACTTC. Translation gives CASSVQLGGEETQYF.

The chain joins TRBV18 to TRBJ2-2; 9 nucleotides agree with TRBD2. The CDR3 has 17 residues. Germline lookup yields CDR1 KGHSH and CDR2 LQKENI. V shed 3 bases, J shed 7 bases, and the junction held 12 bases outside the gene matches. As DNA, the CDR3 is TGTGCCAGCTCACCTTTACCGTCTAGCGGGAACGGCGGGGAGCTGTTTTTT. Amino acids: CASSPLPSSGNGGELFF.

V usage is TRBV3-1 and J usage is TRBJ2-3, with a weak D call TRBD2 (6 bases). The V and J ends lost 4 bases and 6 bases respectively, with 17 bases between them. CDR3 length: 15 residues. Germline V gene sequence: CDR1 LGHDT, CDR2 YNNKEL (reference sequence). The CDR3 sequence: CASSPQGSGGDTQYF. The CDR3, as DNA: TGTGCCAGCAGCCCCCAGGGTAGCGGAGGGGATACGCAGTATTTT.

This chain uses TRBV7-9 with TRBJ2-1; 12 bases fit TRBD1. V lost 0 bases, J lost 9 bases, and 3 bases stayed unmatched. Germline values: CDR1 SEHNR, CDR2 FQNEAQ (reference sequence). This CDR3 has 15 residues. CDR3 amino acids: CASSLAGTGGTEQFF. In nucleotides, the CDR3 is TGTGCCAGCAGCTTAGCTGGGACAGGGGGCACTGAGCAGTTCTTC.

The rearrangement uses TRBV7-3 and TRBJ1-1; the D gene is possibly TRBD1 (6 bases). The V gene lost 1 base and the J gene lost 3 bases, with 12 bases spanning the gap. The V gene's germline CDR1 is SGHTA and CDR2 FQGTGA. The CDR3 runs to 15 residues. CDR3 region: CASSLNNREDTEAFF. In nucleotides, the CDR3 is TGTGCCAGCAGCTTAAATAACAGGGAAGACACTGAAGCTTTCTTT.

The chain recombines TRBV5-5 with TRBJ1-5; D unresolved. Per the germline V gene, CDR1 is SGHKS and CDR2 is YYEKEE (reference sequence). Trimming pared 2 bases from V and 0 bases from J, leaving 9 bases between. The length of the CDR3 is 15 residues. As DNA, the CDR3 is TGTGCCAGCAGCTTATACAGTGATAGCAATCAGCCCCAGCATTTT. It specifies CASSLYSDSNQPQHF.